This T cell receptor (beta chain) derives from a study of cytomegalovirus exposure and HLA in healthy donors. Germline loops: CDR1 SGHTA, CDR2 FQGNSA. The V end lost 2 bases, the J end lost 0 bases, and 11 bases lay between the germline ends. The CDR3 has 17 residues. The primer mix had 60 Vbeta and 13 Jbeta primers. Data came from immunoSEQ multiplex PCR; TCRdb stores just in-frame clones and leaves some out. The data contain 100,000 to 150,000 clones, nearly 80% of them seen just once; the ten biggest clones take up around 5.8%. The receptor comes from a woman aged 40 to 50 in good health and CMV-seronegative. The rearrangement joins TRBV7-2 to TRBJ1-6; the D is unclear. What was sequenced was PBMCs. CDR3 region: CASSLLELSSYNSPLHF. In nucleotides, the CDR3 is TGTGCCAGCAGCTTATTGGAACTAAGCTCCTATAATTCACCCCTCCACTTT. The complete variable domain, with remaining parts taken from reference TRBV7-2 and TRBJ1-6, reads GAGVSQSPSNKVTEKGKDVELRCDPISGHTALYWYRQSLGQGLEFLIYFQGNSAPDKSGLPSDRFSAERTGGSVSTLTIQRTQQEDSAVYLCASSLLELSSYNSPLHFGNGTRLTVT.